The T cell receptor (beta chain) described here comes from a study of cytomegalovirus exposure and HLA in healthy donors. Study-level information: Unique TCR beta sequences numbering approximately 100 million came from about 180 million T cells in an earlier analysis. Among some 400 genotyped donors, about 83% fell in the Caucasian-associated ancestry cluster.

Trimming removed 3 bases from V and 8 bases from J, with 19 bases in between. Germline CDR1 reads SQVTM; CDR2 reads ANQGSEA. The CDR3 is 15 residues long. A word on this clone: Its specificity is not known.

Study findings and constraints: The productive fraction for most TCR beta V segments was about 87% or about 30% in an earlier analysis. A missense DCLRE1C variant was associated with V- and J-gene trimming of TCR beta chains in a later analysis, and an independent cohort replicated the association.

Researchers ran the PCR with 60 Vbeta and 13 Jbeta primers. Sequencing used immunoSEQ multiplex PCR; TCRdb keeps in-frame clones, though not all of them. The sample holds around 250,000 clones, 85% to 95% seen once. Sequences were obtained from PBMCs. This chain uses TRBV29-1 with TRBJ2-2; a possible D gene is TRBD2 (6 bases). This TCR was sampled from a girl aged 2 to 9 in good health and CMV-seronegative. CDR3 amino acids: CSVERGQSGRGELFF. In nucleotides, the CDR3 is TGCAGCGTTGAGAGGGGCCAGAGTGGGAGGGGGGAGCTGTTTTTT.